Listed here are 3 T cell receptor beta chains from one sample, sequenced in a study of blood T cell repertoires in COVID-19. Profiling relied on immunoSEQ multiplex PCR, and the TCRdb table lists in-frame clones only, not all of them. The sample consists of approximately 280,000 clones, roughly 87% of them appearing once. The material sequenced was peripheral blood. These TCRs come from a young man with active or convalescent COVID-19.

The V call is TRBV7-3, the J call TRBJ2-3; TRBD1 matches 9 bases. V lost 2 bases to trimming and J lost 4 bases; unmatched junction nucleotides: 1. CDR3 length: 14 residues. Per germline, CDR1 SGHTA and CDR2 FQGTGA. The CDR3, as DNA: TGTGCCAGCAGCTTAGACAGGGGGGCAGATACGCAGTATTTT. Amino acid sequence: CASSLDRGADTQYF.

DNA for the CDR3: TGCAGCGCCGGATCCGGGACAGGGTTGTATGGCTACACCTTC. It translates to CSAGSGTGLYGYTF. The chain links TRBV29-1 to TRBJ1-2, with 9 bases aligning to TRBD1. CDR1 and CDR2 from the germline V gene are SQVTM and ANQGSEA. The CDR3 consists of 14 residues. After removal of 7 bases from V and 5 bases from J, the junction contained 11 bases not matched to a gene.

The chain joins TRBV15 to TRBJ2-5; TRBD2 matches at 11 bases. The CDR3 sequence is 15 residues long. Per germline, CDR1 LNHNV and CDR2 YYDKDF (reference sequence). V trimming: 3 bases; J trimming: 5 bases; junction bases outside the gene matches: 5. For the CDR3, the DNA is TGTGCCACCAGCAGTCTAGCGGGGGGTTTGGAGACCCAGTACTTC. This encodes CATSSLAGGLETQYF. Drawing the rest from reference TRBV15 and TRBJ2-5, the complete variable domain is DAMVIQNPRYQVTQFGKPVTLSCSQTLNHNVMYWYQQKSSQAPKLLFHYYDKDFNNEADTPDNFQSRRPNTSFCFLDIRSPGLGDTAMYLCATSSLAGGLETQYFGPGTRLLVL.